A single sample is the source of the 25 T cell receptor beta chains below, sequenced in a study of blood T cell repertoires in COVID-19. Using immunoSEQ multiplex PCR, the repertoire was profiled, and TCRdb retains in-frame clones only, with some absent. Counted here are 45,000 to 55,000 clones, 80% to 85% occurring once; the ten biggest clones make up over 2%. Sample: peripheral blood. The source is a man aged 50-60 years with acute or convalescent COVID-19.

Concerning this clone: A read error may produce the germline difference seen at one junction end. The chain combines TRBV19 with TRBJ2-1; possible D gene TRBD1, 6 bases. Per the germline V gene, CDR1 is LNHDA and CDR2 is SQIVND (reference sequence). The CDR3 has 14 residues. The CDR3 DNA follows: TGTGCCAGCAGTAGAGGGGGATCCTACAATGAGCAGTTCTTC. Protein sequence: CASSRGGSYNEQFF.

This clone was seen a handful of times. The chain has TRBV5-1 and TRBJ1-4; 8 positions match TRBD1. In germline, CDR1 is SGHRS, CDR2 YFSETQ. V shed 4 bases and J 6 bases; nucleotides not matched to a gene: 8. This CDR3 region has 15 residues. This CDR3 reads CASSPEGRGHEKLFF. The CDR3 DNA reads TGCGCCAGCAGCCCGGAGGGCAGGGGGCATGAAAAACTGTTTTTT.

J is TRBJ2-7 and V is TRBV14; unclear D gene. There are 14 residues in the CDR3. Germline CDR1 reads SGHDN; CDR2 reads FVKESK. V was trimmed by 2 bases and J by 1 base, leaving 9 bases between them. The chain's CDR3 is CASSQSIVSYEQYF. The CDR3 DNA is TGTGCCAGCAGCCAAAGCATAGTTTCCTACGAGCAGTACTTC.

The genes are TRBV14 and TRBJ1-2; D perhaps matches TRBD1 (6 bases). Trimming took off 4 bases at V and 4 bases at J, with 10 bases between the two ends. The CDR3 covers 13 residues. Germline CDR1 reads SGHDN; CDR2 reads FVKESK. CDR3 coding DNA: TGTGCCAGCAGCCCGACAGGAACCTATGGCTACACCTTC. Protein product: CASSPTGTYGYTF.

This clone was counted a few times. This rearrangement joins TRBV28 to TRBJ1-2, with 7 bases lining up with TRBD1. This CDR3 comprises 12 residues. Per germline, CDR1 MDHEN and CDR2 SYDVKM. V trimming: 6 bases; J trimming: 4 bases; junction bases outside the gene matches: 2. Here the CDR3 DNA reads TGTGCCAGCAGCTCAGGGGGCTATGGCTACACCTTC. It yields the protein CASSSGGYGYTF.

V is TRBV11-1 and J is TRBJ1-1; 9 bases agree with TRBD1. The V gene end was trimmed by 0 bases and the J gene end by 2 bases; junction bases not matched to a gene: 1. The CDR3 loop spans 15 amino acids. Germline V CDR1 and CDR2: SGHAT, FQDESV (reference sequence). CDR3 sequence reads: CASSLAQGANTEAFF. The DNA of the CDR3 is TGTGCCAGCAGCTTAGCACAGGGGGCAAACACTGAAGCTTTCTTT. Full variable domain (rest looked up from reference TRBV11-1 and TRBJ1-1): EAEVAQSPRYKITEKSQAVAFWCDPISGHATLYWYRQILGQGPELLVQFQDESVVDDSQLPKDRFSAERLKGVDSTLKIQPAELGDSAMYLCASSLAQGANTEAFFGQGTRLTVV.

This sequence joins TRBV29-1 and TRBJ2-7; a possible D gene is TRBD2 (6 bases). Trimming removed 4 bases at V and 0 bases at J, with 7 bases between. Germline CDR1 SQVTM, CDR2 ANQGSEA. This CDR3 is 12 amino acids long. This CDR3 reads CSVGGNSYEQYF. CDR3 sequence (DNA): TGCAGCGTTGGCGGGAACTCCTACGAGCAGTACTTC.

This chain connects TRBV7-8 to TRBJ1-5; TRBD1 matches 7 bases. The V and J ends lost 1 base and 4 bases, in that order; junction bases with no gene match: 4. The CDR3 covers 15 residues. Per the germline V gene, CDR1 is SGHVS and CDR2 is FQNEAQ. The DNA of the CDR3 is TGTGCCAGCAGCTTAGGAGGGACAGTTAATCAGCCCCAGCATTTT. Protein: CASSLGGTVNQPQHF.

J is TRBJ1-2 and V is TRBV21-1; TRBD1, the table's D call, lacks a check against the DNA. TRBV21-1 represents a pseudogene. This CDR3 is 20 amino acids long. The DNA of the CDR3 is TGTGCCAGCAGCAAAGAATTTATCCCGGCAGGGGGCCCTTCTAACTATGGCTACACCTTC. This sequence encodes CASSKEFIPAGGPSNYGYTF.

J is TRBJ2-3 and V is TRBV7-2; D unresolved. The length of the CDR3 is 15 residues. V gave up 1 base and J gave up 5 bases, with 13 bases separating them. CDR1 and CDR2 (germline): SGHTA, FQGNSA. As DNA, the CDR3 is TGTGCCAGCAGCTTAGTTATCGGGTCCGGAGATACGCAGTATTTT. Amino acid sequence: CASSLVIGSGDTQYF.

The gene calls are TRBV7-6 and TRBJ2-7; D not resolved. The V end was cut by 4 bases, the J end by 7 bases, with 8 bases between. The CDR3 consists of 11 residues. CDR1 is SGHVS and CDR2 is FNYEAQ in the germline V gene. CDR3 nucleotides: TGTGCCAGCAGCTCAGGTAGTGAGCAGTACTTC. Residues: CASSSGSEQYF.

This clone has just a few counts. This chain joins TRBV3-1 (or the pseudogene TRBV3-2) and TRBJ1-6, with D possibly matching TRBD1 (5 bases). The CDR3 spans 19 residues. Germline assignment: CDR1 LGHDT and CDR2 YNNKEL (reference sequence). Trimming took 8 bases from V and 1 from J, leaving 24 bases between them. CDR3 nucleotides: TGTGCCAGCTGTCCCCAAGGGGCGCGTCGAGTGTCCTATAATTCACCCCTCCACTTT. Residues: CASCPQGARRVSYNSPLHF.

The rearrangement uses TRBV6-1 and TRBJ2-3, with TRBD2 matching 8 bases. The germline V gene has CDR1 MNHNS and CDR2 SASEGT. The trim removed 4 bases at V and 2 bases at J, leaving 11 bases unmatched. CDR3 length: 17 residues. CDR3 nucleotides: TGTGCCAGCAGTGGAACAACCGCCGGGAGGGCCACAGATACGCAGTATTTT. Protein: CASSGTTAGRATDTQYF.

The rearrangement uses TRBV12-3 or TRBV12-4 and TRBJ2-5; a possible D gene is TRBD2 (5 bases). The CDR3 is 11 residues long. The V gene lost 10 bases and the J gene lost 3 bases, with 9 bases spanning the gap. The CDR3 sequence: CAIRREETQYF. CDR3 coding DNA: TGTGCCATCAGGCGGGAAGAGACCCAGTACTTC.

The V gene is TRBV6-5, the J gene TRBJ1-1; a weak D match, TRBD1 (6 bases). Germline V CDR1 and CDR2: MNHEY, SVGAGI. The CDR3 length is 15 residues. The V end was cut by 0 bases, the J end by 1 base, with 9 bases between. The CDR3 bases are TGTGCCAGCAGTTACTCCTCACAGGGGAACACTGAAGCTTTCTTT. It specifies CASSYSSQGNTEAFF.

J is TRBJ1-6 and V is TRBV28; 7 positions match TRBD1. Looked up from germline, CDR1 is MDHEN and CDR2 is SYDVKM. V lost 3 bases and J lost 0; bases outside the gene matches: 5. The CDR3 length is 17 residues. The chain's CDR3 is CASSLRTGRSYNSPLHF. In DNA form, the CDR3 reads TGTGCCAGCAGTTTGCGGACAGGACGCTCCTATAATTCACCCCTCCACTTT.

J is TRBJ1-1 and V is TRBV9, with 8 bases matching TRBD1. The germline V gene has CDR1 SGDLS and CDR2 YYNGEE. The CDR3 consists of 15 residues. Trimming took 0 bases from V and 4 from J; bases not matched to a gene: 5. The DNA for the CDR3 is TGTGCCAGCAGCGTAGCCGGACAGGGAGTCACTGAAGCTTTCTTT. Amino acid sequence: CASSVAGQGVTEAFF.

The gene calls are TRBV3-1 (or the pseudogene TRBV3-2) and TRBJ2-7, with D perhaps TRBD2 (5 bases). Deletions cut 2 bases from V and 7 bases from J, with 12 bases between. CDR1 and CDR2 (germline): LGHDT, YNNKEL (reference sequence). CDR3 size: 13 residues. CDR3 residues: CASSQTREREQYF. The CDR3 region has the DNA TGTGCCAGCAGCCAAACCCGAGAGCGGGAGCAGTACTTC.

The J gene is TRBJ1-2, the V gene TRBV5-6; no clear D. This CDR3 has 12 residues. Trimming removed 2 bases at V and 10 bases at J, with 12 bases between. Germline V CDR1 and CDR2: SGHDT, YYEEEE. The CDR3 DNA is TGTGCCAGCAGCTTCGGAACCCAGGTCTACACCTTC. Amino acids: CASSFGTQVYTF.

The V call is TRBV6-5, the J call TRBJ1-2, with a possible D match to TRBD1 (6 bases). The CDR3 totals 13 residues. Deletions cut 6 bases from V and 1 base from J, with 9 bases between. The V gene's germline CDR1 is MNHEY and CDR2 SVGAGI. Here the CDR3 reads CASRQQGNYGYTF. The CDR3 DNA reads TGTGCCAGCAGACAACAGGGTAACTATGGCTACACCTTC.

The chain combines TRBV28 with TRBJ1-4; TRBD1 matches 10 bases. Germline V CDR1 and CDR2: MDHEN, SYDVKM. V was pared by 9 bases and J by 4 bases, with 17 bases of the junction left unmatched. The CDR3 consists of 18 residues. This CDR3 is CASLKNRDRGFRNEKLFF. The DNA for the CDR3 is TGTGCCAGTCTAAAAAACCGGGACAGGGGATTCCGTAATGAAAAACTGTTTTTT.

The CDR3 here is CASSRDREAEAFF. DNA of the CDR3: TGTGCCAGTAGTCGGGACAGGGAGGCTGAAGCTTTCTTT. The chain links TRBV19 to TRBJ1-1; 9 bases agree with TRBD1. The V segment lost 5 bases and the J segment 6 bases; nucleotides outside the gene matches: 4. Germline V gene data show CDR1 as LNHDA and CDR2 as SQIVND (reference sequence). The CDR3 covers 13 residues. Looking up the rest from reference TRBV19 and TRBJ1-1 gives the full variable domain: DGGITQSPKYLFRKEGQNVTLSCEQNLNHDAMYWYRQDPGQGLRLIYYSQIVNDFQKGDIAEGYSVSREKKESFPLTVTSAQKNPTAFYLCASSRDREAEAFFGQGTRLTVV.

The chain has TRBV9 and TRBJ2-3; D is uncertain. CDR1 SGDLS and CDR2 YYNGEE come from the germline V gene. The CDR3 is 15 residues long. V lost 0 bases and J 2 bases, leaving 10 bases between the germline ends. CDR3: CASSVAGHLTDTQYF. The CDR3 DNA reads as TGTGCCAGCAGCGTAGCAGGTCACCTCACAGATACGCAGTATTTT. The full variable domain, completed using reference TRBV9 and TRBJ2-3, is DSGVTQTPKHLITATGQRVTLRCSPRSGDLSVYWYQQSLDQGLQFLIQYYNGEERAKGNILERFSAQQFPDLHSELNLSSLELGDSALYFCASSVAGHLTDTQYFGPGTRLTVL.

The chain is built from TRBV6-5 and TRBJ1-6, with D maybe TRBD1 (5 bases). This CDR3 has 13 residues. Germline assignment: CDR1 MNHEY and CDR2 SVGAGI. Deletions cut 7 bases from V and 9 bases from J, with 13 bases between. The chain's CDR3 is CASMRGEASPLHF. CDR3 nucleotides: TGTGCCAGCATGCGGGGGGAAGCTTCACCCCTCCACTTT.

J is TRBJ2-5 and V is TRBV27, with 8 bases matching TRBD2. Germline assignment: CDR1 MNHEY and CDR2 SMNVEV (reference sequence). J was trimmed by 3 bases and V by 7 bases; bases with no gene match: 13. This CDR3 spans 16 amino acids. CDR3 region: CASTSPSGGTKETQYF. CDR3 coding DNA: TGTGCCAGCACCTCCCCAAGCGGGGGCACCAAAGAGACCCAGTACTTC.